This TCR beta chain was captured in a study of shared clonotypes between healthy human individuals. Regarding the study as a whole: On the whole, naive subsets had larger estimated richness than memory subsets had.

In the case of this clone: The antigen is unknown.

Healthy HIV-negative adults with no recent acute infections or vaccinations were recruited as donors. Germline V CDR1 and CDR2: SGHNT, YENEEA. Trimming pared 4 bases from V and 4 bases from J, leaving 14 bases between. This CDR3 has 15 residues. Repertoires were generated with immunoSEQ multiplex PCR, while TCRdb's copy carries only in-frame clones and drops some. The table records some 2 million clones, roughly 94% of them present only once. The source material was naive CD4+ T cells sorted from blood. Subset indicated: CD45RA+ positively selected. The V and J genes are TRBV11-3 and TRBJ2-1; D tentatively reads TRBD1 or TRBD2 (5 bases each). This TCR was sampled from a man between 18 and 35 years old in good health. The CDR3 region is CASSSSAGAYNEQFF. The DNA for the CDR3 is TGTGCCAGCAGCTCCTCCGCCGGGGCTTACAATGAGCAGTTCTTC.